These 9 T cell receptor beta chains originate from one sample sequenced in a study of blood T cell repertoires in COVID-19. Assay used: immunoSEQ multiplex PCR; TCRdb lists only in-frame clones, some missing. The data show 160,000 or so clones, around 84% seen once. The sample consisted of peripheral blood. The receptors stem from a woman at least 80 years old with acute or convalescent COVID-19.

In its sample, this clone was seen a few times. The rearrangement uses TRBV5-6 and TRBJ2-3, with a possible D match to TRBD2 (6 bases). The CDR3 is 15 amino acids. In germline, CDR1 is SGHDT, CDR2 YYEEEE. V was clipped by 4 bases and J by 0 bases, with 12 bases between them. CDR3 coding DNA: TGTGCCAGCAGCGTAGCGGTCTCTAGCACAGATACGCAGTATTTT. It encodes CASSVAVSSTDTQYF. Full variable domain (remainder filled in from reference TRBV5-6 and TRBJ2-3): DAGVTQSPTHLIKTRGQQVTLRCSPKSGHDTVSWYQQALGQGPQFIFQYYEEEERQRGNFPDRFSGHQFPNYSSELNVNALLLGDSALYLCASSVAVSSTDTQYFGPGTRLTVL.

The chain recombines TRBV18 with TRBJ1-1; 9 bases match TRBD1. Trimming at V came to 5 bases and at J to 6 bases, leaving 13 bases not matched to a gene. Germline V gene data show CDR1 as KGHSH and CDR2 as LQKENI. The CDR3 has 16 residues. The CDR3 bases are TGTGCCAGCTCATACGACGGGACAGGGAAGGGGTCTGAAGCTTTCTTT. It codes for CASSYDGTGKGSEAFF.

The genes are TRBV7-6 and TRBJ1-2, with TRBD1 identical over 7 bases. Germline V lookup: CDR1 SGHVS, CDR2 FNYEAQ. V lost 2 bases, J lost 6 bases, and 15 bases stayed unmatched. The CDR3 consists of 17 residues. CDR3 in DNA: TGTGCCAGCAGCTTAAGGGGACAGCCGAGTCAAGGGGATGGCTACACCTTC. It specifies CASSLRGQPSQGDGYTF.

V and J are TRBV28 and TRBJ1-5; 7 bases agree with TRBD1. From germline, CDR1 is MDHEN and CDR2 SYDVKM. The V segment lost 8 bases and the J segment 6 bases; nucleotides outside the gene matches: 7. This CDR3 contains 13 residues. The DNA of the CDR3 is TGTGCCAGCTCAGTGACAGGGCGTCAGCCCCAGCATTTT. Amino acid sequence: CASSVTGRQPQHF.

This clone was seen more than once but under ten times. This chain joins TRBV3-1 (or the pseudogene TRBV3-2) and TRBJ2-7, with 7 positions matching TRBD1. Per the germline V gene, CDR1 is LGHDT and CDR2 is YNNKEL (reference sequence). V lost 4 bases, J lost 1 base, and 4 bases stayed unmatched. The CDR3 contains 14 residues. CDR3 amino acids: CASSLNRGSYEQYF. In DNA, the CDR3 is TGTGCCAGCAGCCTAAACAGGGGTTCCTACGAGCAGTACTTC.

The chain has TRBV19 and TRBJ2-5; 9 nucleotides line up with TRBD1. Germline CDR1 and CDR2: LNHDA and SQIVND (reference sequence). V lost 5 bases to trimming and J lost 5 bases; unmatched junction nucleotides: 6. CDR3 size: 14 residues. The CDR3 reads CASSPRTGVETQYF. The CDR3 bases are TGTGCCAGTAGTCCCCGGACAGGGGTGGAGACCCAGTACTTC.

This chain joins TRBV29-1 and TRBJ1-1; D is unresolved. The V gene lost 4 bases and the J gene lost 2 bases, with 5 bases spanning the gap. The CDR3 is 11 amino acids. Germline CDR1 SQVTM, CDR2 ANQGSEA. CDR3 residues: CSVVRNTEAFF. The CDR3 region has the DNA TGCAGCGTTGTCAGAAACACTGAAGCTTTCTTT.

J is TRBJ1-3 and V is TRBV7-2; TRBD1 is a possible D gene (6 bases). CDR1 and CDR2 from the germline V gene are SGHTA and FQGNSA. The CDR3 covers 14 residues. V dropped 4 bases and J dropped 2 bases, with 9 bases sitting between them. The CDR3 bases are TGTGCCAGCAGCTGGACAGACGCTGGAAACACCATATATTTT. Amino acids: CASSWTDAGNTIYF.

This sequence joins TRBV19 and TRBJ2-3; TRBD1 matches 7 bases. Germline V gene lookup returns CDR1 LNHDA and CDR2 SQIVND (reference sequence). The V segment lost 1 base and the J segment 2 bases; nucleotides outside the gene matches: 6. The CDR3 totals 16 residues. DNA for the CDR3: TGTGCCAGTAGTATAGGATGGACAGGTCACACAGATACGCAGTATTTT. Amino acid sequence: CASSIGWTGHTDTQYF.